The clone carrying this TCR beta chain was seen many times. This specimen comes from a study of human T cells and chemical hapten exposure. TCRdb itself ran the RACE reads through MiXCR, one entry per CDR3 protein. The table lists some 79,000 distinct CDR3 sequences, 7.5% to 9.5% of them singletons. Time point meaning: patch test 1, 2 weeks after DPC sensitization. Indicated treatment: therapeutic diphenylcyclopropenone sensitization with weekly scalp DPC. Germline lookup yields CDR1 MNHNS and CDR2 SASEGT. Trimming took 3 bases from V and 7 from J; bases not matched to a gene: 6. The CDR3 consists of 14 residues.

The chain recombines TRBV6-1 with TRBJ1-2, with 9 bases matching TRBD1. The material was whole blood, obtained in connection with sensitization to the hapten diphenylcyclopropenone (DPC). The sequence was collected from a woman in her twenties or thirties with alopecia areata. Some clones in this sample may be carry-over from other donors' samples. As DNA, the CDR3 is TGTGCCAGCAGTGACGGACAGGGGTATAGTGGCTACACCTTC. Amino acid sequence: CASSDGQGYSGYTF.